The 17 T cell receptor beta chains in this list originate from one sample, sequenced in a study of cytomegalovirus exposure and HLA in healthy donors. PCR amplification relied on 60 Vbeta primers (plus 13 Jbeta primers). Produced via immunoSEQ multiplex PCR; TCRdb's table is partial and in-frame only. The profile covers 72,000 or so clones, with roughly 66% appearing a single time and approximately 3% taken by the ten largest. Material for sequencing was PBMCs. These receptor sequences come from a woman aged 50 to 60 in good health and CMV-seronegative.

Comment on this clone: The junction differs from germline at one of its ends, possibly a read error. The chain is built from TRBV7-9 and TRBJ1-2, with a tentative D call TRBD1 (6 bases). The germline V gene encodes CDR1 SEHNR and CDR2 FQNEAQ (reference sequence). The CDR3 is 13 amino acids. CDR3 in DNA: TGTTCCAGCAGCTTCCAGACAGGCAACGGCTACACCTTC. It encodes CSSSFQTGNGYTF.

The chain is built from TRBV5-4 and TRBJ2-2; the D gene is possibly TRBD1 (6 bases). The CDR3 length is 16 residues. With 0 bases removed from V and 6 bases from J, the gap between germline ends came to 15 bases. Looked up from germline, CDR1 is SGHNT and CDR2 is YYREEE (reference sequence). DNA for the CDR3: TGTGCCAGCAGCTTGGGAGGCGACCAGGGGTCCGGGGAGCTGTTTTTT. It specifies CASSLGGDQGSGELFF.

The rearrangement uses TRBV4-3 and TRBJ2-1; D gene unclear. The CDR3 has 15 amino acids. V lost 4 bases and J lost 5, with 15 bases in between. Germline V lookup: CDR1 LGHNA, CDR2 YSLEER. CDR3 coding DNA: TGCGCCAGCAGCCGGCTTAGTGGCGGAGACAATGAGCAGTTCTTC. Residues: CASSRLSGGDNEQFF.

This clone was seen a few times. CDR3 sequence reads: CASSQEPASTGELFF. In DNA form, the CDR3 reads TGTGCCAGCAGCCAAGAACCAGCGAGTACCGGGGAGCTGTTTTTT. The V gene is TRBV4-2, the J gene TRBJ2-2; D is uncertain. Germline lookup yields CDR1 LGHNA and CDR2 YNFKEQ. CDR3 size: 15 residues. Trimming took 0 bases from V and 5 from J, leaving 10 bases between them.

The J gene is TRBJ2-1, the V gene TRBV4-3, with 10 bases that match TRBD2. The CDR3 extends over 17 amino acids. J gave up 6 bases and V 3 bases, and 11 bases lay outside the gene matches. Germline lookup yields CDR1 LGHNA and CDR2 YSLEER. CDR3 protein: CASSHYLAGVKANEQFF. The CDR3, as DNA: TGCGCCAGCAGCCATTACCTAGCGGGAGTTAAGGCCAATGAGCAGTTCTTC.

Only one count was recorded for this clone. V gene TRBV19 combines with J gene TRBJ1-4; 7 bases are a match to TRBD1. Per the germline V gene, CDR1 is LNHDA and CDR2 is SQIVND (reference sequence). CDR3 length equals 15 residues. V lost 5 bases and J lost 4; bases outside the gene matches: 7. CDR3 protein: CASSPRQGVNEKLFF. In DNA form, the CDR3 reads TGTGCCAGTAGTCCCAGACAGGGAGTTAATGAAAAACTGTTTTTT.

This sequence joins TRBV27 and TRBJ2-3, with TRBD1 as a possible D gene (6 bases). Per the germline V gene, CDR1 is MNHEY and CDR2 is SMNVEV (reference sequence). CDR3 length equals 14 residues. The ends were cut back, 6 bases at V and 4 bases at J, with 14 bases in the middle. In nucleotides, the CDR3 is TGTGCCAGCAGCCGCCTACAGGGTTCAGATACGCAGTATTTT. Translating it yields CASSRLQGSDTQYF.

The rearrangement uses TRBV19 and TRBJ1-1; possible D gene TRBD1, 6 bases. V was pared by 1 base and J by 1 base, with 16 bases between. CDR3 length: 17 amino acids. CDR1 and CDR2 (germline): LNHDA, SQIVND (reference sequence). In DNA form, the CDR3 reads TGTGCCAGTAGTATAGGGGGCAGGGCAGGGGAGAACACTGAAGCTTTCTTT. Amino acids: CASSIGGRAGENTEAFF.

The chain links TRBV11-3 to TRBJ2-3, with 7 bases identical to TRBD2. The junction had 17 bases not matched to a gene; V was cut back by 11 bases and J by 6 bases. Germline CDR1 SGHNT, CDR2 YENEEA. This CDR3 region has 15 residues. CDR3: CASSPGGVGGDTQYF. As DNA, the CDR3 is TGTGCCTCCTCCCCGGGCGGAGTGGGAGGGGATACGCAGTATTTT.

The chain's CDR3 is CAWSLTTRTGMTDSSYNEQFF. For the CDR3, the DNA is TGTGCCTGGAGTCTTACGACCCGGACAGGGATGACCGACAGCTCCTACAATGAGCAGTTCTTC. The chain uses TRBV30 and TRBJ2-1; 8 nucleotides match TRBD1. The germline gives CDR1 GTSNPN, CDR2 SVGIG (reference sequence). J gave up 0 bases and V 2 bases, and 21 bases lay outside the gene matches. This CDR3 has 21 residues.

The table lists this clone with many counts. CDR3 residues: CASSRTGGETQYF. Written as DNA, the CDR3 is TGTGCCAGCAGTCGGACAGGGGGCGAGACCCAGTACTTC. The chain joins TRBV6-6 to TRBJ2-5; 11 nucleotides agree with TRBD1. CDR1 MNHNY and CDR2 SVGAGI come from the germline V gene (reference sequence). The CDR3 runs 13 residues. The trim removed 5 bases at V and 5 bases at J, leaving 1 base unmatched.

The J gene is TRBJ2-2, the V gene TRBV29-1; TRBD1 matches 9 bases. Trimming removed 4 bases from V and 1 base from J; junction bases left unmatched: 7. CDR1 and CDR2 from the germline V gene are SQVTM and ANQGSEA. This CDR3 is built from 16 residues. The chain's CDR3 is CSVAGDREGNTGELFF. The DNA of the CDR3 is TGCAGCGTTGCGGGGGACAGGGAAGGGAACACCGGGGAGCTGTTTTTT.

The chain combines TRBV30 with TRBJ1-4; a possible D gene is TRBD1 (5 bases). V lost 3 bases, J lost 8 bases, and 13 bases lay in between. CDR1 is GTSNPN and CDR2 is SVGIG in the germline V gene (reference sequence). The CDR3 has 13 amino acids. This CDR3 is CAWSARGSEKLFF. As DNA, the CDR3 is TGTGCCTGGAGCGCTCGGGGGAGCGAAAAACTGTTTTTT.

This chain uses TRBV5-1 with TRBJ2-7, with TRBD2 identical over 9 bases. The J segment lost 4 bases and the V segment lost 4 bases, leaving 6 bases of the junction unmatched. Per the germline V gene, CDR1 is SGHRS and CDR2 is YFSETQ. The CDR3 has 14 amino acids. The chain's CDR3 is CASSRLAESYEQYF. The CDR3, as DNA: TGCGCCAGCAGCCGACTAGCGGAGAGTTACGAGCAGTACTTC.

This clone was observed a handful of times. The chain uses TRBV5-1 and TRBJ1-1; no firm D call. V was shortened by 6 bases and J by 0 bases, with 15 bases between the two germline ends. This CDR3 is built from 15 residues. The germline gives CDR1 SGHRS, CDR2 YFSETQ. This CDR3 is CASNNGEALNTEAFF. CDR3 nucleotides: TGCGCCAGCAATAATGGCGAGGCCCTGAACACTGAAGCTTTCTTT. The full variable domain, its missing parts supplied by reference TRBV5-1 and TRBJ1-1, is KAGVTQTPRYLIKTRGQQVTLSCSPISGHRSVSWYQQTPGQGLQFLFEYFSETQRNKGNFPGRFSGRQFSNSRSEMNVSTLELGDSALYLCASNNGEALNTEAFFGQGTRLTVV.

As for this clone: The DNA is left out, because the CDR3 cannot be placed on it with certainty; the CDR3 is given as TCRdb lists it. J is TRBJ2-1 and V is TRBV6-6; TRBD2 was called by the table and not checked on the DNA. In germline, CDR1 is MNHNY, CDR2 SVGAGI (reference sequence). The CDR3 contains 16 residues when both ends are counted. CDR3 sequence: CASSSSGLQVYNEQFF.

This clone was seen once. This chain links TRBV30 with TRBJ1-2, with 8 nucleotides matching TRBD1. This CDR3 has 15 amino acids. Looked up from germline, CDR1 is GTSNPN and CDR2 is SVGIG (reference sequence). The trim removed 0 bases at V and 8 bases at J, leaving 11 bases unmatched. The CDR3 sequence is CAWSVHQGALTGYTF. The CDR3, as DNA: TGTGCCTGGAGTGTACACCAGGGGGCGCTTACCGGCTACACCTTC.